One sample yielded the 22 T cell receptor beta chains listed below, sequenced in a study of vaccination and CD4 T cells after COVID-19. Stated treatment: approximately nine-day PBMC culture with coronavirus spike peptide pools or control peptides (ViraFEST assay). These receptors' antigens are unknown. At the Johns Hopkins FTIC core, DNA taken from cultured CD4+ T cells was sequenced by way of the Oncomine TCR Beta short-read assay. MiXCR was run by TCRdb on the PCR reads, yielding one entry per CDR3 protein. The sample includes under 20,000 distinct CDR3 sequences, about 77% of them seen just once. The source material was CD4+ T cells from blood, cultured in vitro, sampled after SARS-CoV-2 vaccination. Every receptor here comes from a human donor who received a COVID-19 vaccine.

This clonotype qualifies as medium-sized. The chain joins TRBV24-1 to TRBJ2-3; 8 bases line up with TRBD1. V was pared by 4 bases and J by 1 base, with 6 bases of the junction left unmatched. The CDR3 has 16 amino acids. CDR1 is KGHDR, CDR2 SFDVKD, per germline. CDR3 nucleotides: TGTGCCACCAGTGACCTGGAGACAGGGGGCACAGATACGCAGTATTTT. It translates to CATSDLETGGTDTQYF.

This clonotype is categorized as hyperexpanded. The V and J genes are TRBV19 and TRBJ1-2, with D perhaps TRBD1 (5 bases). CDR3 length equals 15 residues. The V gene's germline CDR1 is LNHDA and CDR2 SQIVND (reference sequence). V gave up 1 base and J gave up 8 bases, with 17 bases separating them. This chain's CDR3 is CASSIGPQGAGGYTF. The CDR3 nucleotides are TGTGCCAGTAGTATAGGACCCCAGGGAGCGGGCGGCTACACCTTC.

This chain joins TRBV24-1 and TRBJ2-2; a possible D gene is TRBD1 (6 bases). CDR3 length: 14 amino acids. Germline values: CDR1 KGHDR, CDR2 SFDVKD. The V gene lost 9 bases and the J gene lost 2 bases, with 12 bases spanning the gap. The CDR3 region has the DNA TGTGCCACCTCCGGGACATCTAACACCGGGGAGCTGTTTTTT. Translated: CATSGTSNTGELFF.

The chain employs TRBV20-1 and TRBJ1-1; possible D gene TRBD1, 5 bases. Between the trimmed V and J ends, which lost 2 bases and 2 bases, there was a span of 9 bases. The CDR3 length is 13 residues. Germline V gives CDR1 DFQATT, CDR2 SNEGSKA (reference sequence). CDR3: CSARSGVNTEAFF. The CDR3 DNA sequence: TGCAGTGCTAGATCGGGGGTAAACACTGAAGCTTTCTTT.

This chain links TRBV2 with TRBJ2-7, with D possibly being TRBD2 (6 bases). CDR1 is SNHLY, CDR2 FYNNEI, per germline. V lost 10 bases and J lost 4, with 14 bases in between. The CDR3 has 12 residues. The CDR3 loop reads CATGRGSYEQYF. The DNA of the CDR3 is TGTGCCACGGGTCGGGGGTCGTACGAGCAGTACTTC.

Here the CDR3 reads CATSHSLDPSREQYF. CDR3 bases: TGTGCCACCAGTCACTCGCTAGACCCTTCGCGCGAGCAGTACTTC. The chain carries TRBV24-1 and TRBJ2-7; D uncertain. The CDR3 sequence is 15 residues long. The V end lost 6 bases, the J end lost 6 bases, and 20 bases lay between the germline ends. Germline V gene data show CDR1 as KGHDR and CDR2 as SFDVKD.

CDR3 DNA sequence: TGTGCCAGCAGCTTAGGCCGGGGGATCTATGGCTACACCTTC. Protein sequence: CASSLGRGIYGYTF. This chain connects TRBV7-3 to TRBJ1-2, with D tentatively TRBD1 (5 bases). In germline, CDR1 is SGHTA, CDR2 FQGTGA. V was trimmed by 2 bases and J by 4 bases, leaving 11 bases between them. The CDR3 has 14 amino acids.

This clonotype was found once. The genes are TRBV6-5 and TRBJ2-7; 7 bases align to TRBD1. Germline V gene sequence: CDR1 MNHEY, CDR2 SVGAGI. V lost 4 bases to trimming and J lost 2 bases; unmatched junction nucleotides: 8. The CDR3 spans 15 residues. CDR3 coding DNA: TGTGCCAGCAGTTTAGGGACAGCCATAACCTACGAGCAGTACTTC. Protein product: CASSLGTAITYEQYF.

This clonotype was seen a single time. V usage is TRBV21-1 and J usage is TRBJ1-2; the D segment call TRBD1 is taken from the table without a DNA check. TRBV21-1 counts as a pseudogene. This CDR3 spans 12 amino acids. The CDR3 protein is CASSKSGDGYTF. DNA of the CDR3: TGTGCCAGCAGCAAATCAGGGGATGGCTACACCTTC.

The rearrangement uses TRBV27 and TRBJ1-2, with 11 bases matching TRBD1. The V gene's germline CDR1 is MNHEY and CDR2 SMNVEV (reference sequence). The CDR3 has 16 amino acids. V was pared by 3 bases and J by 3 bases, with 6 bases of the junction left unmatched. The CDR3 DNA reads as TGTGCCAGCAGTTTGGGACAGGGGGGAGGCCACTATGGCTACACCTTC. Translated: CASSLGQGGGHYGYTF.

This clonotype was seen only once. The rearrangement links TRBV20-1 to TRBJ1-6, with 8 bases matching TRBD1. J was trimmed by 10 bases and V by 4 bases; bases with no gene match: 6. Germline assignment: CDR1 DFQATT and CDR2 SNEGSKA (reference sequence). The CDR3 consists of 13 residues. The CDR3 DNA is TGCAGTGCTATATCCAGGGGGCAATCACCCCTCCACTTT. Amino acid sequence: CSAISRGQSPLHF.

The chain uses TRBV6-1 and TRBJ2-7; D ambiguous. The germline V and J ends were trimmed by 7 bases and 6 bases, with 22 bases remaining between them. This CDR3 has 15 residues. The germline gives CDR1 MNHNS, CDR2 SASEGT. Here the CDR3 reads CASTSEGPGLGEQYF. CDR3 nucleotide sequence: TGTGCCAGCACTTCCGAAGGGCCGGGTCTGGGCGAGCAGTACTTC.

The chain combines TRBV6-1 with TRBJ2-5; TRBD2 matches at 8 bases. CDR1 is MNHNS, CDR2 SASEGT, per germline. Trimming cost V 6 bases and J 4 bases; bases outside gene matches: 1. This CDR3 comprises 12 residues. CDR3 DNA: TGTGCCAGCAGCGCGGGGGGAGAGACCCAGTACTTC. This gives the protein CASSAGGETQYF.

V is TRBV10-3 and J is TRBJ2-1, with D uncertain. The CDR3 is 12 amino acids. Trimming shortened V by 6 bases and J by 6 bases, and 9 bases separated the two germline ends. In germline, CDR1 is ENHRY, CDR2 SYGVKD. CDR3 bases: TGTGCCATCAGCCGCCCTAGCAATGAGCAGTTCTTC. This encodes CAISRPSNEQFF.

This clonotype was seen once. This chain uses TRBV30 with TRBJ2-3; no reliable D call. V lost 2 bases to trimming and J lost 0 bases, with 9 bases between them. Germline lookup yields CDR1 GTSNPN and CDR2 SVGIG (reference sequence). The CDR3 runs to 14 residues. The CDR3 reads CAWSTTRSTDTQYF. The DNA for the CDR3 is TGTGCCTGGAGTACTACCCGGAGCACAGATACGCAGTATTTT.

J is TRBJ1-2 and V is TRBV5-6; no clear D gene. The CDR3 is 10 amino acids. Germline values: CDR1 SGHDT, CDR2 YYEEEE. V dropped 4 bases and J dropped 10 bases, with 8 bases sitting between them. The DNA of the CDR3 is TGTGCCAGCAGCAATGGGGACTACACCTTC. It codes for CASSNGDYTF.

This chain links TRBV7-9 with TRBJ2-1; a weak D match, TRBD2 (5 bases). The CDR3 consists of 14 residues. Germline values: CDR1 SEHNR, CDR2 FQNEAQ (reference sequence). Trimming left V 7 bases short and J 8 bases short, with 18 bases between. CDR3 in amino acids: CASTLSSSTDEQFF. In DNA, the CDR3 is TGTGCCAGCACCCTAAGCTCTAGCACAGATGAGCAGTTCTTC.

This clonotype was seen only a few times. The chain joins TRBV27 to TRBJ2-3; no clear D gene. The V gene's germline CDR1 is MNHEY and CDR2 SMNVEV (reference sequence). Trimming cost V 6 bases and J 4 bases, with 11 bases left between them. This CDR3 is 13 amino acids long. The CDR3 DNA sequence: TGTGCCAGCAGCACCTCCGCCGCAGATACGCAGTATTTT. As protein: CASSTSAADTQYF.

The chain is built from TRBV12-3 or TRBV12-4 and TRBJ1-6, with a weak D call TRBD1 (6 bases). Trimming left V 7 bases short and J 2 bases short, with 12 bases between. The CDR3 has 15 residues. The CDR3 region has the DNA TGTGCCAGCAAGGGGGGGGGAACCTATAATTCACCCCTCCACTTT. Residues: CASKGGGTYNSPLHF.

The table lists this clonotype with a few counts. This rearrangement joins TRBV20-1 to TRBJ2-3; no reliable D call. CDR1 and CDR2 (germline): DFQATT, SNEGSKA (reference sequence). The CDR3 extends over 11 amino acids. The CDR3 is CTVEDTDTQYF. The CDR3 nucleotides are TGCACGGTAGAAGACACAGATACGCAGTATTTT.

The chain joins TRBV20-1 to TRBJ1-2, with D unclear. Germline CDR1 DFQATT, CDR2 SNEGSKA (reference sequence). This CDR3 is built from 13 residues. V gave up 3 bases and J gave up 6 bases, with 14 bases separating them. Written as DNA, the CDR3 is TGCAGTGCTAGTAAGCCCCCTGTCGATGGCTACACCTTC. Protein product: CSASKPPVDGYTF.

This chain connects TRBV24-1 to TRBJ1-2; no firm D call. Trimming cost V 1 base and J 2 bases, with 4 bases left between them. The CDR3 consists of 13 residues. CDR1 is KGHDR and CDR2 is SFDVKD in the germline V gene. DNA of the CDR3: TGTGCCACCAGTGATTTAGGGAACTATGGCTACACCTTC. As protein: CATSDLGNYGYTF.